These 6 T cell receptor beta chains came from one sample sequenced in a study of T cell responses to AZD1222 COVID-19 vaccine. The assay was immunoSEQ multiplex PCR, and TCRdb's table has in-frame clones only and misses some. The sample consists of fewer than 85,000 clones, around 87% of them appearing once. The sample consisted of peripheral blood, taken 28 days after the second AZD1222 dose. All receptors come from an adult who received the AZD1222 COVID-19 vaccine.

This chain links TRBV6-4 with TRBJ2-2, with unresolved D. Trimming took 2 bases from V and 6 from J, leaving 7 bases between them. CDR3 length: 13 amino acids. Germline V gene data show CDR1 as MRHNA and CDR2 as SNTAGT. The DNA for the CDR3 is TGTGCCAGCAGTGACGAGGTGGCCGGGGAGCTGTTTTTT. Residues: CASSDEVAGELFF.

This chain uses TRBV28 with TRBJ2-7; 8 nucleotides match TRBD1. The germline V gene has CDR1 MDHEN and CDR2 SYDVKM. Unmatched junction bases numbered 13, after V lost 2 bases and J lost 4 bases. This CDR3 is built from 17 residues. The CDR3 region is CASSLLLFSGGAYEQYF. CDR3 bases: TGTGCCAGCAGTTTACTACTTTTTTCAGGGGGCGCGTACGAGCAGTACTTC. Looking up the rest from reference TRBV28 and TRBJ2-7 gives the full variable domain: DVKVTQSSRYLVKRTGEKVFLECVQDMDHENMFWYRQDPGLGLRLIYFSYDVKMKEKGDIPEGYSVSREKKERFSLILESASTNQTSMYLCASSLLLFSGGAYEQYFGPGTRLTVT.

The V gene is TRBV7-2, the J gene TRBJ2-7, with 8 bases fitting TRBD1. Germline V gene data show CDR1 as SGHTA and CDR2 as FQGNSA. The V and J ends lost 3 bases and 2 bases, in that order; junction bases with no gene match: 6. The CDR3 is 15 amino acids. CDR3 region: CASSFSGTGAYEQYF. CDR3 DNA: TGTGCCAGCAGCTTTTCCGGGACAGGAGCCTACGAGCAGTACTTC.

The chain links TRBV7-8 to TRBJ2-5, with 7 bases lining up with TRBD2. After removal of 7 bases from V and 3 bases from J, the junction contained 8 bases not matched to a gene. The V gene's germline CDR1 is SGHVS and CDR2 FQNEAQ. This CDR3 comprises 14 residues. CDR3 residues: CASILREGEETQYF. The CDR3 nucleotides are TGTGCCAGCATCCTCAGGGAGGGTGAAGAGACCCAGTACTTC.

This sequence joins TRBV28 and TRBJ1-6; 10 nucleotides align to TRBD1. Per germline, CDR1 MDHEN and CDR2 SYDVKM. CDR3 size: 15 residues. J gave up 10 bases and V 6 bases, and 9 bases lay outside the gene matches. CDR3 region: CASRQPGTGESPLHF. DNA of the CDR3: TGTGCCAGCAGGCAACCCGGGACAGGGGAGTCACCCCTCCACTTT.

Notes on this clone: It is likely a read error: a sequence one base away is far more abundant. This chain joins TRBV19 and TRBJ2-1; D is unresolved. The germline V and J ends were trimmed by 7 bases and 7 bases, with 14 bases remaining between them. This CDR3 contains 13 residues. Germline V gives CDR1 LNHDA, CDR2 SQIVND (reference sequence). Written as DNA, the CDR3 is TGTGCCAGTATTATCACGACTCGGAATGAGCAGTTCTTC. It is translated as CASIITTRNEQFF.